Presented here are 22 T cell receptor beta chains from one specimen sequenced in a study of beta chain features in type 1 diabetes. Expressed TCRB transcripts were sequenced after all isolated RNA was converted to cDNA. Some clones are missing from TCRdb's copy, which holds only in-frame ones; the method was immunoSEQ multiplex PCR. Of about 150,000 clones listed, around 10% are singletons. The sample was central memory CD4+ T cells from blood. Receptors were obtained from a man aged 18 to 30 in good health.

This clone was detected only a few times. V usage is TRBV28 and J usage is TRBJ1-1, with D possibly matching TRBD1 (5 bases). The germline V gene encodes CDR1 MDHEN and CDR2 SYDVKM. The CDR3 runs to 16 residues. Trimming stripped 6 bases from V and 1 base from J, with 18 bases between. CDR3 DNA sequence: TGTGCCAGCAGCCCCCCCCTCGGGGGTGGGAACACTGAAGCTTTCTTT. This encodes CASSPPLGGGNTEAFF.

This clone came up a few times. The V and J genes are TRBV4-2 and TRBJ2-2, with a weak D call TRBD2 (6 bases). The CDR3 is 17 residues long. Germline V gene lookup returns CDR1 LGHNA and CDR2 YNFKEQ. V lost 0 bases and J 1 base, leaving 12 bases between the germline ends. CDR3 sequence: CASSQDGGAGNTGELFF. CDR3 coding DNA: TGTGCCAGCAGCCAAGATGGTGGAGCGGGGAACACCGGGGAGCTGTTTTTT.

This clone was observed a handful of times. The chain uses TRBV7-8 and TRBJ2-3, with 9 bases lining up with TRBD2. Losses at the gene ends were 2 bases for V and 1 base for J; bases not matched to a gene: 7. This CDR3 is 17 amino acids long. Germline lookup yields CDR1 SGHVS and CDR2 FQNEAQ. CDR3 sequence (DNA): TGTGCCAGCAGCTTATTCCTCCCTAGCGGGGGCACAGATACGCAGTATTTT. This sequence encodes CASSLFLPSGGTDTQYF.

The rearrangement links TRBV4-2 to TRBJ2-5; D not certain. V was cut by 0 bases and J by 2 bases, with 10 bases left in between. The germline gives CDR1 LGHNA, CDR2 YNFKEQ. This CDR3 comprises 15 residues. In DNA form, the CDR3 reads TGTGCCAGCAGCCAAGATACGAGCCAACAAGAGACCCAGTACTTC. This translates into CASSQDTSQQETQYF.

This clone was picked up a small number of times. The genes are TRBV7-9 and TRBJ2-7; D is undetermined. CDR1 SEHNR and CDR2 FQNEAQ come from the germline V gene (reference sequence). Trimming took off 1 base at V and 6 bases at J, with 10 bases between the two ends. The CDR3 sequence is 13 residues long. DNA of the CDR3: TGTGCCAGCAGCTTAGTAGGGTATGGCGAGCAGTACTTC. Translated: CASSLVGYGEQYF. Full variable domain (rest looked up from reference TRBV7-9 and TRBJ2-7): DTGVSQNPRHKITKRGQNVTFRCDPISEHNRLYWYRQTLGQGPEFLTYFQNEAQLEKSRLLSDRFSAERPKGSFSTLEIQRTEQGDSAMYLCASSLVGYGEQYFGPGTRLTVT.

The chain combines TRBV5-1 with TRBJ2-7, with D possibly TRBD1 on 5 matching bases. Trimming took off 2 bases at V and 5 bases at J, with 14 bases between the two ends. The CDR3 is made up of 14 amino acids. Per germline, CDR1 SGHRS and CDR2 YFSETQ. CDR3 nucleotide sequence: TGCGCCAGCAGCTTCTTGCAGGGCGACCACGAGCAGTACTTC. Protein sequence: CASSFLQGDHEQYF.

This clone has just a few counts. The junction departs from the called germline gene at one end, perhaps through a read error. The V and J genes are TRBV19 and TRBJ1-5, with 8 bases fitting TRBD1. The CDR3 extends over 13 amino acids. Germline V gene sequence: CDR1 LNHDA, CDR2 SQIVND (reference sequence). CDR3 sequence reads: CASSIVEDRERLF. The DNA for the CDR3 is TGTGCCAGTAGTATCGTGGAGGACAGGGAAAGGCTTTTT.

This clone was recorded many times. The CDR3 bases are TGTGCCAGCAGCTCATGGGGAGAATCCACCTACGAGCAGTACTTC. It translates to CASSSWGESTYEQYF. The chain uses TRBV28 and TRBJ2-7; TRBD2 is a possible D gene (5 bases). CDR1 and CDR2 (germline): MDHEN, SYDVKM. V lost 6 bases, J lost 2 bases, and 17 bases lay in between. The CDR3 sequence is 15 residues long.

In nucleotides, the CDR3 is TGCGCCAGCAGCTTGGGAGGGATTGGCTACGAGCAGTACTTC. Amino acid sequence: CASSLGGIGYEQYF. The chain joins TRBV5-1 to TRBJ2-7; TRBD2 is a possible D gene (5 bases). Germline V lookup: CDR1 SGHRS, CDR2 YFSETQ. The CDR3 totals 14 residues. Trimming shortened V by 0 bases and J by 3 bases, and 10 bases separated the two germline ends.

This clone was observed at least ten times. This chain links TRBV29-1 with TRBJ2-7, with 11 bases lining up with TRBD1. The V gene end was trimmed by 3 bases and the J gene end by 6 bases; junction bases not matched to a gene: 7. This CDR3 has 14 amino acids. Germline-derived CDR1 and CDR2 are SQVTM and ANQGSEA. The CDR3 sequence is CSVDGDRGSSEQYF. CDR3 DNA sequence: TGCAGCGTTGATGGGGACAGGGGGTCGTCCGAGCAGTACTTC.

This clone has more than one count but fewer than ten. V and J are TRBV29-1 and TRBJ1-1; D is undetermined. V shed 4 bases and J shed 2 bases, with 8 bases lying between them. Germline V gene lookup returns CDR1 SQVTM and CDR2 ANQGSEA. The CDR3 covers 12 residues. The CDR3 here is CSVVRFNTEAFF. As DNA, the CDR3 is TGCAGCGTTGTAAGGTTTAACACTGAAGCTTTCTTT. Filled out from reference TRBV29-1 and TRBJ1-1, the complete variable domain reads SAVISQKPSRDICQRGTSLTIQCQVDSQVTMMFWYRQQPGQSLTLIATANQGSEATYESGFVIDKFPISRPNLTFSTLTVSNMSPEDSSIYLCSVVRFNTEAFFGQGTRLTVV.

As regards this clone: Other DNA sequences from this sample encode an identical CDR3 as well. The V gene is TRBV4-3, the J gene TRBJ2-5; 8 nucleotides align to TRBD1. Germline CDR1 LGHNA, CDR2 YSLEER. The V and J ends lost 4 bases and 5 bases, in that order; junction bases with no gene match: 3. The CDR3 runs 13 residues. Here the CDR3 DNA reads TGCGCCAGCAGCCGAACAGGGGGGGAGACCCAGTACTTC. It yields the protein CASSRTGGETQYF.

The chain employs TRBV9 and TRBJ1-1, with a tentative D call TRBD1 (5 bases). Per the germline V gene, CDR1 is SGDLS and CDR2 is YYNGEE. V lost 0 bases, J lost 12 bases, and 12 bases lay in between. The CDR3 runs to 12 residues. CDR3 in amino acids: CASSVVGATPFF. The CDR3 DNA reads TGTGCCAGCAGCGTAGTCGGGGCCACCCCTTTCTTT. Supplemented by reference TRBV9 and TRBJ1-1, the full variable domain reads DSGVTQTPKHLITATGQRVTLRCSPRSGDLSVYWYQQSLDQGLQFLIQYYNGEERAKGNILERFSAQQFPDLHSELNLSSLELGDSALYFCASSVVGATPFFGQGTRLTVV.

The rearrangement links TRBV29-1 to TRBJ1-2, with D perhaps TRBD1 (5 bases). The ends were cut back, 6 bases at V and 7 bases at J, with 18 bases in the middle. Germline values: CDR1 SQVTM, CDR2 ANQGSEA. This CDR3 spans 13 amino acids. CDR3 sequence reads: CSVASMGGLGYTF. The CDR3 DNA is TGCAGCGTGGCCAGTATGGGGGGTCTTGGCTACACCTTC.

This clone was found many times. The chain joins TRBV28 to TRBJ2-7; D may match TRBD1 or TRBD2 (6 bases each). The germline V gene has CDR1 MDHEN and CDR2 SYDVKM. The CDR3 loop spans 14 amino acids. Trimming shortened V by 3 bases and J by 4 bases, and 13 bases separated the two germline ends. CDR3 sequence: CASSFGGQRYEQYF. The CDR3 DNA follows: TGTGCCAGCAGTTTTGGGGGGCAGAGGTACGAGCAGTACTTC.

The V and J genes are TRBV27 and TRBJ1-6; D may be TRBD1 (5 bases). V was trimmed by 2 bases and J by 5 bases, leaving 19 bases between them. Germline CDR1 is MNHEY and CDR2 is SMNVEV (reference sequence). This CDR3 spans 18 amino acids. CDR3 protein: CASSLRAVRMGDNSPLHF. CDR3 in DNA: TGTGCCAGCAGTTTAAGGGCAGTTAGAATGGGGGATAATTCACCCCTCCACTTT.

This clone was seen a few times. The V and J genes are TRBV5-1 and TRBJ2-7; 9 nucleotides match TRBD1. The CDR3 runs 16 residues. Germline V gives CDR1 SGHRS, CDR2 YFSETQ. V was pared by 1 base and J by 2 bases, with 7 bases of the junction left unmatched. The CDR3 spells CASSLLPGTGTYEQYF. CDR3 sequence (DNA): TGCGCCAGCAGCTTGCTACCCGGGACAGGGACCTACGAGCAGTACTTC.

The chain combines TRBV23-1 with TRBJ2-7; tentatively, D is TRBD2 (6 bases). TRBV23-1 is annotated as an ORF whose role is uncertain. The V end lost 4 bases, the J end lost 9 bases, and 10 bases lay between the germline ends. The CDR3 is made up of 11 amino acids. CDR3 sequence (DNA): TGCGCCAGCAGTCTCCGGGACTCGCAGTACTTC. This sequence encodes CASSLRDSQYF.

A few counts support this clone. The rearrangement links TRBV28 to TRBJ2-2; 8 nucleotides agree with TRBD1. The V gene end was trimmed by 5 bases and the J gene end by 6 bases; junction bases not matched to a gene: 5. The CDR3 spans 14 residues. The germline CDR1 and CDR2 sequences are MDHEN and SYDVKM. The CDR3 nucleotides are TGTGCCAGCAGTGTCCTACAGGGGGCCGGGGAGCTGTTTTTT. Translation: CASSVLQGAGELFF.

This clone was found a few times. This chain joins TRBV5-4 and TRBJ2-7; D remains unclear. Trimming left V 5 bases short and J 6 bases short, with 18 bases between. CDR3 size: 14 residues. Germline lookup yields CDR1 SGHNT and CDR2 YYREEE (reference sequence). The CDR3 bases are TGTGCCAGCAGTTCCCGGACCGGTCCCGTCGAGCAGTACTTC. Its translation: CASSSRTGPVEQYF.

The table lists this clone with many counts. The CDR3 loop reads CASSRSDRRDSPLHF. The CDR3 DNA is TGTGCCAGCAGCCGTTCAGACAGGAGGGATTCACCCCTCCACTTT. V is TRBV7-2 and J is TRBJ1-6, with a weak D call TRBD1 (6 bases). V was pared by 5 bases and J by 8 bases, with 16 bases between. Looked up from germline, CDR1 is SGHTA and CDR2 is FQGNSA. The CDR3 has 15 amino acids. The whole variable domain, remainder taken from reference TRBV7-2 and TRBJ1-6, is GAGVSQSPSNKVTEKGKDVELRCDPISGHTALYWYRQSLGQGLEFLIYFQGNSAPDKSGLPSDRFSAERTGGSVSTLTIQRTQQEDSAVYLCASSRSDRRDSPLHFGNGTRLTVT.

The chain combines TRBV2 with TRBJ2-1; maybe TRBD2 (5 bases). Germline CDR1 reads SNHLY; CDR2 reads FYNNEI. Trimming took 7 bases from V and 5 from J, leaving 15 bases between them. This CDR3 region has 14 residues. The CDR3 coding sequence is TGTGCCAGCAACGGACTGGAGATAAACAATGAGCAGTTCTTC. It is translated as CASNGLEINNEQFF.